Below are 24 T cell receptor beta chains sequenced from a single sample in a study of blood T cell repertoires in COVID-19. Data came from immunoSEQ multiplex PCR; TCRdb stores just in-frame clones and leaves some out. The profile shows about 120,000 clones, around 79% of them singletons. Sequencing was done on a sample of peripheral blood. The receptors were gathered from a man aged 70-80 years with acute or convalescent COVID-19.

The rearrangement uses TRBV6-5 and TRBJ2-7, with D hard to call. From germline, CDR1 is MNHEY and CDR2 SVGAGI. Trimming stripped 7 bases from V and 0 bases from J, with 13 bases between. This CDR3 region has 14 residues. The CDR3 nucleotides read TGTGCCAGCACCCCGGCAGGATCCTCCTACGAGCAGTACTTC. Its protein product is CASTPAGSSYEQYF.

V usage is TRBV27 and J usage is TRBJ1-6; D gene uncertain. The germline V gene encodes CDR1 MNHEY and CDR2 SMNVEV (reference sequence). Trimming pared 5 bases from V and 9 bases from J, leaving 14 bases between. This CDR3 is built from 14 residues. CDR3 sequence: CASSHRFEGSPLHF. Here the CDR3 DNA reads TGTGCCAGCAGTCACCGTTTCGAGGGTTCACCCCTCCACTTT.

This clone came up a few times. The chain is built from TRBV19 and TRBJ1-3, with TRBD1 matching 7 bases. This CDR3 region has 15 residues. CDR1 is LNHDA and CDR2 is SQIVND in the germline V gene (reference sequence). V lost 4 bases and J lost 2; bases outside the gene matches: 5. CDR3 residues: CASSTRTGAGNTIYF. The CDR3 nucleotides read TGTGCCAGTAGTACTCGGACAGGCGCTGGAAACACCATATATTTT.

V gene TRBV7-2 combines with J gene TRBJ2-3; TRBD2 aligns across 7 bases. Unmatched junction bases numbered 10, after V lost 4 bases and J lost 6 bases. The CDR3 is made up of 15 amino acids. Germline lookup yields CDR1 SGHTA and CDR2 FQGNSA. The DNA for the CDR3 is TGTGCCAGCAGCTCACCGCAGGTGCGGGGGGATACGCAGTATTTT. Protein sequence: CASSSPQVRGDTQYF.

CDR3 bases: TGTGCCAGCAGCTCCTCCTACAGGGTTAACACCGGGGAGCTGTTTTTT. This translates into CASSSSYRVNTGELFF. The chain recombines TRBV7-3 with TRBJ2-2; the D gene is possibly TRBD1 (6 bases). The germline gives CDR1 SGHTA, CDR2 FQGTGA. V lost 4 bases and J 2 bases, leaving 14 bases between the germline ends. The CDR3 extends over 16 amino acids.

The chain links TRBV12-2 to TRBJ1-2. TRBV12-2 is a listed pseudogene. This CDR3 is built from 18 residues. The CDR3 nucleotides read TGTGCAAGTCGCTTAGTATTCCCTCTGCCAGGAGGCCTCTATGGCTACACCTTC. Translated, it gives CASRLVFPLPGGLYGYTF.

The chain carries TRBV5-4 and TRBJ1-3; D is unclear. The CDR3 loop spans 14 amino acids. Germline loops: CDR1 SGHNT, CDR2 YYREEE (reference sequence). V was cut by 4 bases and J by 3 bases, with 11 bases left in between. CDR3 DNA sequence: TGTGCCAGCAGCCTCCATACGGGTGGAAACACCATATATTTT. Its protein product is CASSLHTGGNTIYF.

The chain has TRBV14 and TRBJ1-2, with D hard to call. The CDR3 extends over 14 amino acids. Germline CDR1 is SGHDN and CDR2 is FVKESK. V was cut by 0 bases and J by 8 bases, with 13 bases left in between. CDR3 DNA: TGTGCCAGCAGCCAAGATATCGGGAGCGGCGGCTACACCTTC. It specifies CASSQDIGSGGYTF.

In this sample, this clone turned up a few times. The V call is TRBV19, the J call TRBJ1-5; D is uncertain. This CDR3 is built from 15 residues. Trimming cost V 7 bases and J 3 bases, with 16 bases left between them. Germline CDR1 and CDR2: LNHDA and SQIVND (reference sequence). The CDR3: CASTSPMVVNQPQHF. DNA for the CDR3: TGTGCCAGTACCTCACCTATGGTTGTCAATCAGCCCCAGCATTTT.

The J gene is TRBJ2-2, the V gene TRBV12-5; D is unclear. This CDR3 region has 14 residues. Between the trimmed V and J ends, which lost 1 base and 4 bases, there was a span of 7 bases. CDR1 and CDR2 from the germline V gene are LGHNT and FRNRAP. The CDR3 protein is CASGLELPTGELFF. The CDR3 DNA reads TGTGCTAGTGGTTTGGAACTCCCCACCGGGGAGCTGTTTTTT.

This chain uses TRBV5-1 with TRBJ2-5, with 12 bases fitting TRBD2. The V and J ends lost 4 bases and 1 base, in that order; junction bases with no gene match: 5. The CDR3 has 16 amino acids. Germline CDR1 and CDR2: SGHRS and YFSETQ. The CDR3 DNA follows: TGCGCCAGCAGCGCCGGACTAGCGGGGACCCAAGAGACCCAGTACTTC. Encoded protein: CASSAGLAGTQETQYF.

The chain couples TRBV4-1 to TRBJ1-2, with D perhaps matching TRBD1 (5 bases). The length of the CDR3 is 14 residues. The V gene lost 0 bases and the J gene lost 8 bases, with 13 bases spanning the gap. CDR1 MGHRA and CDR2 YSYEKL come from the germline V gene. The CDR3, as DNA: TGCGCCAGCAGCCAAGAACACAGGATTAACGGCTACACCTTC. Its translation: CASSQEHRINGYTF.

This chain connects TRBV28 to TRBJ2-7, with a weak D call TRBD1 (5 bases). This CDR3 region has 12 residues. Germline V CDR1 and CDR2: MDHEN, SYDVKM. The V and J ends lost 7 bases and 3 bases respectively, with 10 bases between them. CDR3 DNA: TGTGCCAGCAACGGCAGGGTCTACGAGCAGTACTTC. Protein: CASNGRVYEQYF.

This chain connects TRBV4-3 to TRBJ2-7; the D is unclear. Germline lookup yields CDR1 LGHNA and CDR2 YSLEER. The length of the CDR3 is 15 residues. Trimming took off 2 bases at V and 4 bases at J, with 15 bases between the two ends. CDR3 loop: CASSQFLTQLYEQYF. The CDR3 DNA is TGCGCCAGCAGCCAATTTCTTACCCAGTTATACGAGCAGTACTTC.

This clone was detected only a few times. The chain joins TRBV5-4 to TRBJ1-3, with TRBD1 as a possible D gene (5 bases). This CDR3 region has 13 residues. Per germline, CDR1 SGHNT and CDR2 YYREEE (reference sequence). V shed 3 bases and J shed 1 base, with 5 bases lying between them. The CDR3 here is CASSSGSGNTIYF. CDR3 bases: TGTGCCAGCAGCTCAGGGTCTGGAAACACCATATATTTT.

This clone turned up a few times. The gene calls are TRBV6-2 or TRBV6-3 and TRBJ2-7, with 7 bases that match TRBD1. After removal of 5 bases from V and 7 bases from J, the junction contained 17 bases not matched to a gene. CDR1 and CDR2 (germline): MNHEY, SVGEGT. The CDR3 runs to 16 residues. The CDR3 sequence is CASSGPRQGILPEQYF. CDR3 sequence (DNA): TGTGCCAGCAGTGGACCCCGACAGGGTATCCTACCGGAGCAGTACTTC.

The chain is built from TRBV3-1 (or the pseudogene TRBV3-2) and TRBJ1-1; 10 bases are shared with TRBD1. The length of the CDR3 is 15 residues. CDR1 is LGHDT and CDR2 is YNNKEL in the germline V gene (reference sequence). Unmatched junction bases numbered 3, after V lost 4 bases and J lost 1 base. CDR3 nucleotide sequence: TGTGCCAGCAGCCTGCGGACAGGGGGGAACACTGAAGCTTTCTTT. Amino acids: CASSLRTGGNTEAFF.

Only one count was recorded for this clone. The V gene is TRBV3-1 (or the pseudogene TRBV3-2), the J gene TRBJ1-4; D call uncertain. The CDR3 contains 15 residues. Germline loops: CDR1 LGHDT, CDR2 YNNKEL (reference sequence). V was shortened by 0 bases and J by 8 bases, with 13 bases between the two germline ends. The CDR3 DNA reads TGTGCCAGCAGCCAAGAGGGCCGGGAGTACGAAAAACTGTTTTTT. This gives the protein CASSQEGREYEKLFF.

CDR3 sequence: CASSLAGGRVDGYTF. CDR3 in DNA: TGTGCCAGCAGCTTAGCAGGGGGCAGGGTTGATGGCTACACCTTC. This chain connects TRBV7-2 to TRBJ1-2, with 7 bases lining up with TRBD1. This CDR3 is 15 amino acids long. From germline, CDR1 is SGHTA and CDR2 FQGNSA. V lost 0 bases and J lost 6; bases outside the gene matches: 7. The complete variable domain, with remaining parts taken from reference TRBV7-2 and TRBJ1-2, reads GAGVSQSPSNKVTEKGKDVELRCDPISGHTALYWYRQSLGQGLEFLIYFQGNSAPDKSGLPSDRFSAERTGGSVSTLTIQRTQQEDSAVYLCASSLAGGRVDGYTFGSGTRLTVV.

The chain uses TRBV19 and TRBJ2-2, with 9 nucleotides matching TRBD1. Per germline, CDR1 LNHDA and CDR2 SQIVND (reference sequence). V gave up 5 bases and J gave up 2 bases; unmatched junction bases: 6. CDR3 length: 16 amino acids. As DNA, the CDR3 is TGTGCCAGTAGTCTCGGACAGGGGATCAACACCGGGGAGCTGTTTTTT. This codes for CASSLGQGINTGELFF.

The chain joins TRBV27 to TRBJ1-3, with 8 bases lining up with TRBD1. The V segment lost 6 bases and the J segment 1 base; nucleotides outside the gene matches: 5. The germline CDR1 and CDR2 sequences are MNHEY and SMNVEV (reference sequence). This CDR3 has 15 residues. Here the CDR3 reads CASSKRQGSGNTIYF. The CDR3 region has the DNA TGTGCCAGCAGCAAACGACAGGGGTCTGGAAACACCATATATTTT.

This clone was detected once. The genes are TRBV7-3 and TRBJ2-1, with TRBD2 matching 8 bases. This CDR3 is built from 15 residues. The V and J ends lost 1 base and 7 bases, in that order; junction bases with no gene match: 6. Germline V gene data show CDR1 as SGHTA and CDR2 as FQGTGA. The CDR3 loop is CASSLIGGASNEQFF. Written as DNA, the CDR3 is TGTGCCAGCAGCTTAATCGGGGGGGCGAGTAATGAGCAGTTCTTC.

The chain carries TRBV7-9 and TRBJ1-2; D ambiguous. CDR1 is SEHNR and CDR2 is FQNEAQ in the germline V gene (reference sequence). Trimming pared 5 bases from V and 4 bases from J, leaving 8 bases between. The CDR3 is made up of 12 amino acids. The chain's CDR3 is CASSIDTYGYTF. CDR3 nucleotide sequence: TGTGCCAGCAGCATTGACACCTATGGCTACACCTTC.

The V call is TRBV4-3, the J call TRBJ1-4, with TRBD1 matching over 10 bases. Per the germline V gene, CDR1 is LGHNA and CDR2 is YSLEER. J gave up 5 bases and V 1 base, and 4 bases lay outside the gene matches. The CDR3 runs to 16 residues. The CDR3 DNA is TGCGCCAGCAGCCAAGCGGGGGGACAGGGGAATGAAAAACTGTTTTTT. Its protein is CASSQAGGQGNEKLFF.